A selection of T cell receptor beta chains follows, all from one sample in a study of blood T cell repertoires in COVID-19. Repertoires were generated with immunoSEQ multiplex PCR, while TCRdb's copy carries only in-frame clones and drops some. The sample contains roughly 250,000 clones, roughly 91% of which appear only once. The material sequenced was peripheral blood. Receptors originate from a man under 40 with COVID-19, enrolled during active disease. Each CDR3 is given with its conserved first and last residue. The order of the fields is J gene, clone size, V gene, CDR3 length, D gene, CDR3 DNA, CDR3 protein. A D gene is named only where the DNA matches it firmly. The listing skips clone size in some rows; elsewhere it reads once, few, many or a size class.

J: TRBJ2-7; size: NA; V: TRBV2; length: 15; D: NA; DNA: TGTGCCAGCAGTTTCTACAGGGAGAGTTTGGCCGAGCAGTACTTC; CDR3: CASSFYRESLAEQYF
J: TRBJ1-6; size: NA; V: TRBV7-9; length: 13; D: TRBD1; DNA: TGTGCCAGCATCGGGACAGGGGATTCACCCCTCCACTTT; CDR3: CASIGTGDSPLHF
J: TRBJ1-6; size: NA; V: TRBV6-5; length: 14; D: TRBD1; DNA: TGTGCCAGCAGTCCTCCGGGACAGAATTCACCCCTCCACTTT; CDR3: CASSPPGQNSPLHF
J: TRBJ2-5; size: NA; V: TRBV19; length: 19; D: NA; DNA: TGTGCCAGTAGTATGGGTAGGGCTAGCAGGAGGGTTTCTCAAGAGACCCAGTACTTC; CDR3: CASSMGRASRRVSQETQYF
J: TRBJ2-5; size: NA; V: TRBV5-1; length: 14; D: NA; DNA: TGCGCCAGCAATCAGGGAACCATCCAAGAGACCCAGTACTTC; CDR3: CASNQGTIQETQYF
J: TRBJ1-1; size: NA; V: TRBV10-1; length: 14; D: NA; DNA: TGCGCCAGCAGTGAATACGGTTCGAACACTGAAGCTTTCTTT; CDR3: CASSEYGSNTEAFF
J: TRBJ1-2; size: NA; V: TRBV3-1/TRBV3-2; length: 15; D: TRBD1; DNA: TGTGCCAGCAGCCAAGAGTGGGACAGAAACTATGGCTACACCTTC; CDR3: CASSQEWDRNYGYTF
J: TRBJ2-2; size: NA; V: TRBV6-5; length: 13; D: NA; DNA: TGTGCCAGCAGTTATGGCTTTACCGGGGAGCTGTTTTTT; CDR3: CASSYGFTGELFF
J: TRBJ1-6; size: once; V: TRBV27; length: 15; D: NA; DNA: TGTGCCAGCAGTTCTGAGGGACACCATAATTCACCCCTCCACTTT; CDR3: CASSSEGHHNSPLHF
J: TRBJ2-5; size: NA; V: TRBV30; length: 14; D: TRBD2; DNA: TGTGCCTGGAGTCGGACTAGCGGAAAAGAGACCCAGTACTTC; CDR3: CAWSRTSGKETQYF
J: TRBJ2-7; size: NA; V: TRBV7-8; length: 12; D: TRBD1; DNA: TGTGCCAGCAGCCAGCCGGGACAGGGGTGTTTTTTC; CDR3: CASSQPGQGCFF
J: TRBJ1-1; size: NA; V: TRBV10-1; length: 13; D: NA; DNA: TGCGCCAGCAGTGAGTCGGAGGACACTGAAGCTTTCTTT; CDR3: CASSESEDTEAFF
J: TRBJ2-2; size: NA; V: TRBV7-2; length: 13; D: NA; DNA: TGTTCCCCTACGGGCGGGCTCACCGGGGAGCTGTTTTTT; CDR3: CSPTGGLTGELFF
J: TRBJ1-1; size: NA; V: TRBV6-5; length: 13; D: TRBD1; DNA: TGTGCCAGCATCCATGACAGGGGTTCTGAAGCTTTCTTT; CDR3: CASIHDRGSEAFF
J: TRBJ2-7; size: once; V: TRBV5-1; length: 14; D: NA; DNA: TGCGCCAGCAGCTCTTCGGGACAAAGCTACGAGCAGTACTTC; CDR3: CASSSSGQSYEQYF
J: TRBJ2-3; size: NA; V: TRBV2; length: 17; D: TRBD2; DNA: TGTGCCAGTGGACTAGCGGGGGCCTTCGCTAGCACAGATACGCAGTATTTT; CDR3: CASGLAGAFASTDTQYF
J: TRBJ1-1; size: NA; V: TRBV11-2; length: 16; D: NA; DNA: TGTGCCAGCAGCTCCCCCTCCGGGATAGGAGGAACTGAAGCTTTCTTT; CDR3: CASSSPSGIGGTEAFF
J: TRBJ1-4; size: once; V: TRBV5-6; length: 16; D: NA; DNA: TGTGCCAGCAGCTTGGGAGGTGGCAGGGAGGCCGAAAAACTGTTTTTT; CDR3: CASSLGGGREAEKLFF
J: TRBJ2-7; size: NA; V: TRBV5-1; length: 15; D: TRBD1; DNA: TGCGCCAGCAGCTTGGATGGGACAGCAACCTACGAGCAGTACTTC; CDR3: CASSLDGTATYEQYF
J: TRBJ1-6; size: NA; V: TRBV6-1; length: 15; D: NA; DNA: TGTGCCAGCAGTGAATCCGGGAGGGGCAATTCACCCCTCCACTTT; CDR3: CASSESGRGNSPLHF